This T cell receptor beta chain was sequenced in a study of CD4 and CD8 cells across lung adenocarcinoma regions. Each CDR3 protein is one row after TCRdb ran MiXCR on the PCR reads. This sample has about 4,400 distinct CDR3 sequences, with around 51% found just once. Per the germline V gene, CDR1 is MNHEY and CDR2 is SMNVEV (reference sequence). CDR3 size: 15 residues. Between the trimmed V and J ends, which lost 2 bases and 3 bases, there was a span of 11 bases. This rearrangement joins TRBV27 to TRBJ2-1; D may be TRBD1 (6 bases). The TCR was taken from a female donor with lung adenocarcinoma. The CD4 and CD8 labels of this study may be unreliable. The sample taken for sequencing was CD4+ T cells from the center of a lung tumor. The CDR3 is CASSLTGTNYNEQFF. The CDR3 nucleotides are TGTGCCAGCAGTTTAACCGGGACAAACTACAATGAGCAGTTCTTC.